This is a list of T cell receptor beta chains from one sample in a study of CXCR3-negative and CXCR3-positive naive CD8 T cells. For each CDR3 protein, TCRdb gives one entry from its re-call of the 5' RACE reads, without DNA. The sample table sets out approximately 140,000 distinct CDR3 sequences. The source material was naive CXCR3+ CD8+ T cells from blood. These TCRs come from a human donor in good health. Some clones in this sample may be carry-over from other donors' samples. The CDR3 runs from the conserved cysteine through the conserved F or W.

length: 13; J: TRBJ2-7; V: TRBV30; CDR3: CAWSARTSREQYF
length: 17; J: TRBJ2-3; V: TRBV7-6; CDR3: CASSSRPSGGRTDTQYF
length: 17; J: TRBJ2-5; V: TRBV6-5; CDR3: CASSSQLAGGVSETQYF
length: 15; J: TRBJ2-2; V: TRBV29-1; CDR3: CSVESGTSGTGELFF
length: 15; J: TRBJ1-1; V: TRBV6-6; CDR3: CASTYPAGRYTEAFF
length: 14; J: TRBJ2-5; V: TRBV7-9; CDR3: CASSLLGPQETQYF
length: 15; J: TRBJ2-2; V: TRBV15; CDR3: CATSRDRGETGELFF
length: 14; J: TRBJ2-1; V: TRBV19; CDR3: CASKIEGTYNEQFF
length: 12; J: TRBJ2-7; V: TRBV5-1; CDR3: CASSHEGVEQYF
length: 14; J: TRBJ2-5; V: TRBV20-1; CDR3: CSARARLAEETQYF
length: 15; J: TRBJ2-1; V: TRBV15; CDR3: CATTTLPSSYNEQFF
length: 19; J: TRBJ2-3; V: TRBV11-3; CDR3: CASSAGPGTSGTSTDTQYF
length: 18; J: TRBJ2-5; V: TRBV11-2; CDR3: CASSFGSWWGGQQETQYF
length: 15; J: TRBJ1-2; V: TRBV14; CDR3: CASSQTGTALYGYTF
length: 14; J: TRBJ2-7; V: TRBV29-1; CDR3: CSVDSGGETYEQYF
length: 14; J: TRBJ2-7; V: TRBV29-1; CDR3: CSVTGLGGGYEQYF
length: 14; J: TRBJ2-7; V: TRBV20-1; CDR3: CSAEVTGLSYEQYF
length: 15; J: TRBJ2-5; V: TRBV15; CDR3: CATSRERGYQETQYF
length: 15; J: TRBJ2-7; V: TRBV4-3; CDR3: CASSQDRGTSYEQYF
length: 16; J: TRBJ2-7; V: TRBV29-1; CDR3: CSVEGSFGGPSYEQYF
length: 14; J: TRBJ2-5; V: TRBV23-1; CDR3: CASSQTGVQETQYF
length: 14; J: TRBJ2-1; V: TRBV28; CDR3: CASSLGGSHNEQFF
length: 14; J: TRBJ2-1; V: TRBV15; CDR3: CATSRDRGAREQFF
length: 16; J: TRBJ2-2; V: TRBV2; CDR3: CASSEWTVVGPGELFF
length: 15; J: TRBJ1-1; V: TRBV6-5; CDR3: CASSYGTGGGTEAFF
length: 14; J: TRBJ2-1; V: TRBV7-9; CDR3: CASSSGTVPDEQFF
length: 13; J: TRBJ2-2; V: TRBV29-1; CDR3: CSVTGANTGELFF
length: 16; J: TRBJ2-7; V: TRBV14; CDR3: CASSQDLGLAGYEQYF
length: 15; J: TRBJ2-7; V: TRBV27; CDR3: CASSYTGGFSYEQYF
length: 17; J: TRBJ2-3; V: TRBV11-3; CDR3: CASSPTSSPELTDTQYF
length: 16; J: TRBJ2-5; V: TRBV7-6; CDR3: CASSRPQAPSLETQYF
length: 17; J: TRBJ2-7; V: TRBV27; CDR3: CASSLKGGGLNSYEQYF
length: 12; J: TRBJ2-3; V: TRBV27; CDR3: CASSEGLDTQYF
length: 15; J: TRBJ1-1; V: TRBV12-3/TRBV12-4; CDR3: CASSPITPPDSEAFF
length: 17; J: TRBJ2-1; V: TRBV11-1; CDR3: CASSLVPFQGGSNEQFF
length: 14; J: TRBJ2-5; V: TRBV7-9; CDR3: CASSPRDYQETQYF
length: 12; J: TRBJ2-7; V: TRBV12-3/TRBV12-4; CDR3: CASSLMGHEQYF
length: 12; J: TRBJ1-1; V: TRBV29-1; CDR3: CSVGQGGTEAFF
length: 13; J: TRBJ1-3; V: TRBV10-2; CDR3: CASQELSGNTIYF
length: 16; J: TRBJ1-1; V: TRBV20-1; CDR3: CSARDHGTGPNTEAFF
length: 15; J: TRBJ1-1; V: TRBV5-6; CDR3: CASSLEGAVNTEAFF
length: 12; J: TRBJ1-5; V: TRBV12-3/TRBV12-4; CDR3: CASGAYNQPQHF
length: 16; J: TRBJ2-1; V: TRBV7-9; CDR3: CASSRLIESSYNERFF
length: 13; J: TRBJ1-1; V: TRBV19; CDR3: CASHPRGNTEAFF
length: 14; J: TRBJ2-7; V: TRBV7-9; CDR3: CASRPPGLASEQYF
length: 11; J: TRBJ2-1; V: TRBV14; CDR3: CASSPGGEQFF